A selection of T cell receptor beta chains follows, all from one sample in a study of early T cells in non-severe SARS-CoV-2 infection. TCRdb ran MiXCR on the 5' RACE reads and lists one entry per CDR3 protein. This sample yields roughly 70,000 distinct CDR3 sequences, of which 18% are seen a single time; under 9% belongs to the top ten. The sample here was whole blood, taken at baseline. These receptors all stem from an adult who was a healthcare worker with PCR-confirmed SARS-CoV-2 infection or an uninfected control (not recorded which). CDR3s include the opening cysteine and the closing phenylalanine or tryptophan. Each record gives: D gene, V gene, J gene, clone size, CDR3 protein, CDR3 DNA. D genes are given only for firm matches. Clone size, where shown, is once, few, many, or a class for clones that have expanded.

D: NA
V: TRBV6-5
J: TRBJ2-3
size: many
CDR3: CASSYSSQGLTDTQYF
DNA: TGTGCCAGCAGTTACTCTTCGCAGGGCCTAACAGATACGCAGTATTTT

D: NA
V: TRBV5-1
J: TRBJ2-2
size: few
CDR3: CASSFMRDRNTGELFF
DNA: TGCGCCAGCAGCTTCATGCGGGACAGGAACACCGGGGAGCTGTTTTTT

D: TRBD2
V: TRBV27
J: TRBJ2-7
size: NA
CDR3: CASSLGIAGGYEQYF
DNA: TGTGCCAGCAGTTTAGGGATAGCGGGAGGCTACGAGCAGTACTTC

D: TRBD1
V: TRBV12-3/TRBV12-4
J: TRBJ2-2
size: few
CDR3: CASREGGQSTGELFF
DNA: TGTGCCAGCAGGGAAGGGGGCCAGAGTACCGGGGAGCTGTTTTTT

D: NA
V: TRBV6-1
J: TRBJ2-1
size: many
CDR3: CASSTPGGDEQFF
DNA: TGTGCCAGCAGTACTCCAGGCGGGGATGAGCAGTTCTTC

D: NA
V: TRBV18
J: TRBJ2-1
size: few
CDR3: CASSPLPGTDEQFF
DNA: TGTGCCAGCTCACCACTTCCAGGTACCGATGAGCAGTTCTTC

D: TRBD2
V: TRBV11-2
J: TRBJ2-1
size: NA
CDR3: CASSLGTSGSAFRNEQFF
DNA: TGTGCCAGCAGCTTAGGGACTAGCGGGAGTGCGTTTCGTAATGAGCAGTTCTTC

D: TRBD1
V: TRBV4-1
J: TRBJ1-2
size: NA
CDR3: CASSHDRGNRGYTF
DNA: TGCGCCAGCAGCCATGACAGGGGGAATCGTGGCTACACCTTC

D: NA
V: TRBV19
J: TRBJ2-1
size: NA
CDR3: CASSIGQKQSLEQFF
DNA: TGTGCCAGTAGTATAGGGCAGAAGCAATCATTGGAGCAGTTCTTC

D: NA
V: TRBV6-2/TRBV6-3
J: TRBJ1-5
size: NA
CDR3: CASSTYSTVSNQPQHF
DNA: TGTGCCAGCAGCACCTATAGTACAGTTAGCAATCAGCCCCAGCATTTT

D: TRBD2
V: TRBV19
J: TRBJ2-1
size: few
CDR3: CASTDIAGHNEQFF
DNA: TGTGCCAGTACCGATATAGCGGGGCACAATGAGCAGTTCTTC

D: NA
V: TRBV28
J: TRBJ2-7
size: NA
CDR3: CASSLLPRAYEQYF
DNA: TGTGCCAGCAGTTTACTCCCCCGCGCATACGAGCAGTACTTC

D: TRBD1
V: TRBV19
J: TRBJ2-7
size: few
CDR3: CASKAGTAYEQYF
DNA: TGTGCCAGTAAAGCCGGGACAGCCTACGAGCAGTACTTC

D: NA
V: TRBV6-6
J: TRBJ2-7
size: NA
CDR3: CASSLSGHYYEQYF
DNA: TGTGCCAGCAGTTTATCGGGACATTACTACGAGCAGTACTTC

D: TRBD2
V: TRBV20-1
J: TRBJ2-1
size: many
CDR3: CSAPPASGSYNEQFF
DNA: TGCAGTGCCCCCCCGGCTAGCGGGAGCTACAATGAGCAGTTCTTC

D: TRBD1
V: TRBV11-2
J: TRBJ2-7
size: NA
CDR3: CASSFFLVGGDRYEQYF
DNA: TGTGCCAGCAGCTTTTTCCTAGTAGGGGGCGATAGGTACGAGCAGTACTTC

D: TRBD1
V: TRBV27
J: TRBJ1-2
size: many
CDR3: CASSPMTGTGWVYGYTF
DNA: TGTGCCAGCAGTCCTATGACTGGGACAGGTTGGGTGTATGGCTACACCTTC

D: TRBD2
V: TRBV2
J: TRBJ2-1
size: NA
CDR3: CASSPTSGRDEQFF
DNA: TGTGCCAGCAGCCCGACTAGCGGGAGGGATGAGCAGTTCTTC

D: NA
V: TRBV29-1
J: TRBJ2-2
size: many
CDR3: CSVRLHTGELFF
DNA: TGCAGCGTTCGCCTCCACACCGGGGAGCTGTTTTTT

D: TRBD1
V: TRBV20-1
J: TRBJ2-7
size: NA
CDR3: CSAKKPRQGAGEQYF
DNA: TGCAGTGCAAAAAAGCCTCGACAGGGGGCGGGCGAGCAGTACTTC

D: NA
V: TRBV14
J: TRBJ2-3
size: few
CDR3: CASSHHRSTDTQYF
DNA: TGTGCCAGCAGCCACCACAGAAGCACAGATACGCAGTATTTT

D: NA
V: TRBV27
J: TRBJ2-7
size: few
CDR3: CASRGTSRTYEQYF
DNA: TGTGCCAGCAGGGGCACTAGCCGAACCTACGAGCAGTACTTC

D: NA
V: TRBV27
J: TRBJ2-5
size: NA
CDR3: CASSLSQSQETQYF
DNA: TGTGCCAGCAGTTTATCTCAATCCCAAGAGACCCAGTACTTC

D: NA
V: TRBV6-6
J: TRBJ1-1
size: few
CDR3: CASRASEAFF
DNA: TGTGCCAGCAGGGCGTCTGAAGCTTTCTTT

D: NA
V: TRBV2
J: TRBJ2-2
size: few
CDR3: CASSLGGNTGELFF
DNA: TGTGCCAGCAGCCTAGGGGGGAACACCGGGGAGCTGTTTTTT

D: NA
V: TRBV7-2
J: TRBJ1-1
size: NA
CDR3: CASRFTGFEEAFF
DNA: TGTGCCAGCCGTTTTACAGGGTTTGAGGAAGCTTTCTTT

D: NA
V: TRBV7-6
J: TRBJ2-7
size: NA
CDR3: CASSLSPGEGYEQYF
DNA: TGTGCCAGCAGCCTATCGCCAGGGGAAGGCTACGAGCAGTACTTC

D: NA
V: TRBV2
J: TRBJ2-7
size: NA
CDR3: CASSDFDSYEQYF
DNA: TGTGCCAGCAGTGATTTCGATTCCTACGAGCAGTACTTC

D: NA
V: TRBV4-3
J: TRBJ1-2
size: many
CDR3: CASSPRATKEDGYTF
DNA: TGCGCCAGCAGCCCCCGGGCCACCAAGGAGGATGGCTACACCTTC

D: TRBD2
V: TRBV10-3
J: TRBJ2-3
size: NA
CDR3: CAISTSGTSTDTQYF
DNA: TGTGCCATCAGTACTAGCGGGACTAGCACAGATACGCAGTATTTT

D: NA
V: TRBV7-2
J: TRBJ1-2
size: many
CDR3: CASSFTGSNYGYTF
DNA: TGTGCCAGCAGCTTTACAGGATCTAACTATGGCTACACCTTC

D: TRBD2
V: TRBV19
J: TRBJ2-1
size: NA
CDR3: CASIPRPTGTSGRSRYNEQFF
DNA: TGTGCCAGTATTCCGCGCCCGACCGGGACTAGCGGGAGGTCGCGGTACAATGAGCAGTTCTTC

D: TRBD2
V: TRBV7-6
J: TRBJ2-7
size: few
CDR3: CASSLASGRALYEQYF
DNA: TGTGCCAGCAGCTTGGCTAGCGGGAGGGCCCTCTACGAGCAGTACTTC

D: NA
V: TRBV4-2
J: TRBJ2-6
size: many
CDR3: CASSYDSSGANVLTF
DNA: TGTGCCAGCAGCTACGACAGCTCTGGGGCCAACGTCCTGACTTTC

D: NA
V: TRBV20-1
J: TRBJ1-2
size: NA
CDR3: CSARDLLGSYTF
DNA: TGCAGTGCTAGAGACCTCCTCGGGAGCTACACCTTC

D: NA
V: TRBV20-1
J: TRBJ2-7
size: many
CDR3: CSARAPSGFEQYF
DNA: TGCAGTGCTAGAGCACCCTCAGGGTTTGAGCAGTACTTC

D: TRBD2
V: TRBV6-6
J: TRBJ2-1
size: many
CDR3: CASSSVLAEYNEQFF
DNA: TGTGCCAGCAGTTCGGTACTAGCGGAGTACAATGAGCAGTTCTTC

D: TRBD2
V: TRBV5-4
J: TRBJ2-7
size: NA
CDR3: CASSFWQGGSGGQYF
DNA: TGTGCCAGCAGCTTTTGGCAGGGAGGGAGCGGCGGGCAGTACTTC

D: NA
V: TRBV29-1
J: TRBJ2-2
size: few
CDR3: CSATKTTNTGELFF
DNA: TGCAGCGCCACAAAAACGACAAACACCGGGGAGCTGTTTTTT

D: TRBD1
V: TRBV4-1
J: TRBJ2-7
size: few
CDR3: CASSQESRDREVEQYF
DNA: TGCGCCAGCAGCCAAGAGTCCCGGGACAGGGAGGTCGAGCAGTACTTC

D: TRBD1
V: TRBV19
J: TRBJ2-1
size: few
CDR3: CASSRGPYNEQFF
DNA: TGTGCCAGCAGCAGGGGGCCTTACAATGAGCAGTTCTTC

D: TRBD2
V: TRBV2
J: TRBJ2-3
size: NA
CDR3: CASSGGTRGDTQYF
DNA: TGTGCCAGCAGTGGTGGGACTAGGGGAGATACGCAGTATTTT

D: TRBD1
V: TRBV11-2
J: TRBJ2-5
size: NA
CDR3: CASSRQGRVKETQYF
DNA: TGTGCCAGCAGCAGACAGGGGCGGGTCAAAGAGACCCAGTACTTC

D: NA
V: TRBV5-4
J: TRBJ1-1
size: few
CDR3: CASSLGWTQRNTEAFF
DNA: TGTGCCAGCAGCTTGGGATGGACCCAGCGAAACACTGAAGCTTTCTTT

D: NA
V: TRBV29-1
J: TRBJ2-1
size: few
CDR3: CSVVNAGNEQFF
DNA: TGCAGCGTTGTGAACGCCGGCAATGAGCAGTTCTTC

D: TRBD1
V: TRBV28
J: TRBJ1-5
size: many
CDR3: CASTSVGQGNQPQHF
DNA: TGTGCCAGCACTTCGGTCGGACAGGGCAATCAGCCCCAGCATTTT